This T cell receptor beta chain was obtained from a study of cytomegalovirus exposure and HLA in healthy donors. Overall study findings and caveats: Presence/absence analyses assumed roughly uniform sequencing depth across donors, which may not hold.

In germline, CDR1 is GTSNPN, CDR2 SVGIG (reference sequence). This CDR3 spans 12 amino acids. Trimming at V came to 5 bases and at J to 3 bases, leaving 3 bases not matched to a gene. Amplification used 60 Vbeta primers and 13 Jbeta primers. Clones were read by immunoSEQ multiplex PCR, and TCRdb kept only the in-frame ones, dropping some. The sample shows 150,000 or so clones, around four fifths of them seen only once. This clone was seen more than once but under ten times. Its target is not known. The receptor was derived from a young man in good health and CMV-seronegative. The chain recombines TRBV30 with TRBJ1-1; TRBD1 matches at 7 bases. Sequenced material: PBMCs. The CDR3 is CAWSDRDTEAFF. CDR3 in DNA: TGTGCCTGGTCAGACAGGGACACTGAAGCTTTCTTT.